This T cell receptor beta chain was obtained from a study of CD8+CD57+ T cells in acquired aplastic anemia. TCR beta VDJ and CDR3 profiling used genomic DNA as template. MiXCR, applied by TCRdb to the reads, yields one record per CDR3 protein. The table records around 150,000 distinct CDR3 sequences, 70% to 80% of them present only once. This CDR3 has 15 residues. Deletions cut 5 bases from V and 6 bases from J, with 19 bases between. Germline CDR1 and CDR2: SGHDN and FVKESK. Patients who underwent sequencing had shown CD8+CD57+ cell expansion by flow cytometry. The specimen sequenced was sorted CD4+, CD8+, or CD8+CD57+ T cells (not recorded which) from PBMCs. V gene TRBV14 combines with J gene TRBJ1-2; D is possibly TRBD1 (5 bases). The receptor's source is a human donor with aplastic anemia. DNA of the CDR3: TGTGCCAGCAGCTTAGTGACCTGGCAGGGTGATGGCTACACCTTC. Its protein is CASSLVTWQGDGYTF.